This entry lists 13 T cell receptor beta chains sequenced from one sample in a study of breast tumors, draining lymph nodes, adjacent tissues. TCRdb ran MiXCR on the multiplex PCR reads and lists one entry per CDR3 protein. The data show about 89,000 distinct CDR3 sequences, approximately 31% seen once. Breast cancer patients provided tissue from their axillary draining lymph nodes. The sequenced sample consisted of axillary lymph node tissue. The receptors originated from a female donor with breast cancer. Some clones in this sample may be carry-over from other donors' samples.

This clonotype was detected only a few times. The chain uses TRBV25-1 and TRBJ1-4; no clear D gene. CDR1 and CDR2 from the germline V gene are MGHDK and SYGVNS. The CDR3 sequence is 15 residues long. V lost 3 bases and J 9 bases, leaving 17 bases between the germline ends. CDR3 in DNA: TGTGCCAGCAGTGAGGATGTAGGGTTTATGAAAAAACTGTTTTTT. Its translation is CASSEDVGFMKKLFF.

This clonotype was picked up a small number of times. With a much larger clone just one base away, this may be a read error. This chain connects TRBV6-5 to TRBJ1-4; D unclear. The CDR3 sequence is 15 residues long. CDR1 is MNHEY and CDR2 is SVGAGI in the germline V gene. DNA for the CDR3: TGTGCCAGCAGCCCCGCCGCAGTGGGGAATGAAAAACTGCTTTTT. Its protein product is CASSPAAVGNEKLLF.

This clonotype was seen at least ten times. The J gene is TRBJ1-2, the V gene TRBV7-9, with D tentatively TRBD1 (5 bases). The V end was cut by 1 base, the J end by 6 bases, with 9 bases between. Per germline, CDR1 SEHNR and CDR2 FQNEAQ (reference sequence). The CDR3 covers 13 residues. The DNA of the CDR3 is TGTGCCAGCAGCTTAGGTCCCAGGGATGGCTACACCTTC. It encodes CASSLGPRDGYTF.

This clonotype was detected many times. The genes are TRBV4-3 and TRBJ2-1; D unresolved. Trimming pared 1 base from V and 0 bases from J, leaving 10 bases between. The germline V gene encodes CDR1 LGHNA and CDR2 YSLEER. CDR3 length: 16 residues. CDR3 residues: CASSQVTYSSYNEQFF. CDR3 DNA: TGCGCCAGCAGCCAAGTAACTTATAGCTCCTACAATGAGCAGTTCTTC.

At least ten counts were recorded for this clonotype. The chain combines TRBV7-8 with TRBJ2-1; D is undetermined. The CDR3 sequence is 12 residues long. Deletions cut 0 bases from V and 9 bases from J, with 6 bases between. Per the germline V gene, CDR1 is SGHVS and CDR2 is FQNEAQ. The CDR3 reads CASSLALFEQFF. Here the CDR3 DNA reads TGTGCCAGCAGCTTAGCCCTTTTTGAGCAGTTCTTC.

This clonotype was recorded once. The chain uses TRBV6-2 or TRBV6-3 and TRBJ2-1, with D uncertain. Germline CDR1 is MNHEY and CDR2 is SVGEGT. This CDR3 has 13 residues. Trimming cost V 6 bases and J 8 bases, with 14 bases left between them. The CDR3 DNA is TGTGCCAGCAGCCCCCGCCTTTGGTATGAGCAGTTCTTC. It codes for CASSPRLWYEQFF.

Worth noting for this clonotype: This may be a read error, as it is one base from a much larger clone. The V gene is TRBV6-5, the J gene TRBJ2-7; the D is unclear. This CDR3 spans 14 amino acids. V was trimmed by 8 bases and J by 2 bases, leaving 16 bases between them. Germline-derived CDR1 and CDR2 are MNHEY and SVGAGI. DNA of the CDR3: TGTGCCAGCGGTCCCACCGTGGGCCCCTACGAGCAGTACTTC. Protein sequence: CASGPTVGPYEQYF.

Concerning this clonotype itself: One end of the junction varies from germline; a read error may be responsible. The CDR3 spells CASSLGQGTFRERFF. The CDR3, as DNA: TGCGCCAGCAGCCTGGGACAGGGAACGTTCAGGGAGCGGTTTTTT. The rearrangement links TRBV5-1 to TRBJ2-2; 9 bases line up with TRBD1. CDR1 SGHRS and CDR2 YFSETQ come from the germline V gene. The CDR3 consists of 15 residues.

The table lists this clonotype with many counts. Here the CDR3 DNA reads TGTGCCAGCAGTAAGTGGGATACGCAGTATTTT. Protein: CASSKWDTQYF. The J gene is TRBJ2-3, the V gene TRBV28; D remains unclear. V was cut by 5 bases and J by 6 bases, with 6 bases left in between. In germline, CDR1 is MDHEN, CDR2 SYDVKM. This CDR3 has 11 amino acids.

In this sample, this clonotype turned up many times. J is TRBJ1-4 and V is TRBV4-2; D remains unclear. The CDR3 length is 15 residues. Between the trimmed V and J ends, which lost 0 bases and 6 bases, there was a span of 11 bases. Per the germline V gene, CDR1 is LGHNA and CDR2 is YNFKEQ. CDR3 sequence: CASSQDWRVDEKLFF. DNA of the CDR3: TGTGCCAGCAGCCAAGATTGGAGGGTGGATGAAAAACTGTTTTTT.

This clonotype was seen many times. The chain has TRBV2 and TRBJ1-5, with D perhaps TRBD1 (6 bases). The CDR3 consists of 13 residues. Trimming took 5 bases from V and 3 from J, leaving 8 bases between them. CDR1 is SNHLY and CDR2 is FYNNEI in the germline V gene. CDR3 loop: CASSNRVNQPQHF. The CDR3 DNA follows: TGTGCCAGCAGTAACAGGGTCAATCAGCCCCAGCATTTT.

The table lists this clonotype with many counts. The V and J genes are TRBV28 and TRBJ1-2; 9 bases align to TRBD1. Germline CDR1 and CDR2: MDHEN and SYDVKM. The V segment lost 4 bases and the J segment 2 bases; nucleotides outside the gene matches: 5. This CDR3 contains 15 residues. The CDR3 sequence: CASSSGQGSNYGYTF. CDR3 in DNA: TGTGCCAGCAGTTCCGGACAGGGGTCCAACTATGGCTACACCTTC.

On this clonotype: As the CDR3 is not closed by the conserved phenylalanine or tryptophan, this likely results from a read error. V usage is TRBV24-1 and J usage is TRBJ1-2; no reliable D call. The ends were cut back, 4 bases at V and 4 bases at J, with 9 bases in the middle. The CDR3 has 13 residues. Germline V gives CDR1 KGHDR, CDR2 SFDVKD. CDR3 amino acids: CATSERTSYGYTL. CDR3 sequence (DNA): TGTGCCACCAGTGAACGAACTTCCTATGGCTACACCCTT.